A selection of T cell receptor beta chains follows, all from one sample in a study of graft-versus-host responses after intestinal transplantation. No antigen is known for these receptors. Repertoires were generated with immunoSEQ multiplex PCR, while TCRdb's copy carries only in-frame clones and drops some. The sample carries 80,000 to 90,000 clones, about 90% recorded once. Source: unstimulated CD4+ T cells sorted from spleen or lymph node cells, taken before intestinal transplant. Every receptor here comes from a human donor who received an intestinal transplant. Both conserved end residues are part of each CDR3. The D gene is left open where the match is weak. Size is stated for part of the rows, as once, few or many counts, or as a class when the clone is expanded.

d_call | j_call | v_call | clone_size | cdr3_aa | cdr3_nt
NA | TRBJ1-6 | TRBV7-6 | NA | CASSLTESSYNSPLHF | TGTGCCAGCAGCTTAACAGAAAGCTCCTATAATTCACCCCTCCACTTT
TRBD2 | TRBJ2-7 | TRBV14 | NA | CASSLSLGLGVHEQYF | TGTGCCAGCAGCCTGTCTCTTGGACTAGGGGTCCACGAGCAGTACTTC
TRBD2 | TRBJ2-1 | TRBV2 | NA | CASSGEGWADYNEQFF | TGTGCCAGCAGTGGGGAGGGGTGGGCGGACTACAATGAGCAGTTCTTC
TRBD1 | TRBJ1-2 | TRBV9 | NA | CASSEGGQPSYGYTF | TGTGCCAGCAGCGAGGGGGGACAGCCCTCCTATGGCTACACCTTC
NA | TRBJ2-3 | TRBV20-1 | NA | CSARESLWQYF | TGCAGTGCTAGAGAGAGCTTATGGCAGTATTTT
TRBD1 | TRBJ1-1 | TRBV10-2 | NA | CASSDWTGNTEAFF | TGCGCCAGCAGTGATTGGACAGGGAACACTGAAGCTTTCTTT
NA | TRBJ1-1 | TRBV5-4 | NA | CASSSGGVLGNTEAFF | TGTGCCAGCAGCTCGGGAGGGGTCTTGGGGAACACTGAAGCTTTCTTT
NA | TRBJ2-5 | TRBV6-5 | NA | CASSYSLAREETQYF | TGTGCCAGCAGTTACTCTCTGGCGAGGGAGGAGACCCAGTACTTC
NA | TRBJ2-7 | TRBV6-5 | NA | CASSYGAIAYEQYF | TGTGCCAGCAGTTACGGGGCTATTGCCTACGAGCAGTACTTC
NA | TRBJ1-6 | TRBV7-9 | NA | CASSPRGEIYNSPLHF | TGTGCCAGCAGCCCCAGGGGCGAAATCTATAATTCACCCCTCCACTTT
NA | TRBJ1-2 | TRBV7-6 | NA | CASSGGPGGYTF | TGTGCCAGCAGCGGGGGCCCTGGGGGCTACACCTTC
NA | TRBJ1-1 | TRBV5-6 | NA | CASSLDGGAGNTEAFF | TGTGCCAGCAGCTTGGATGGGGGGGCAGGGAACACTGAAGCTTTCTTT
NA | TRBJ2-7 | TRBV21-1 | NA | CASSKVGSSYEQYF | TGTGCCAGCAGCAAAGTGGGCAGTTCCTACGAGCAGTACTTC
NA | TRBJ2-7 | TRBV9 | NA | CASSGGQPPYEQYF | TGTGCCAGCAGCGGGGGACAACCTCCCTACGAGCAGTACTTC
NA | TRBJ1-1 | TRBV6-5 | NA | CASSYSSWANTEAFF | TGTGCCAGCAGTTACTCGAGTTGGGCCAACACTGAAGCTTTCTTT
NA | TRBJ1-2 | TRBV4-2 | NA | CASSQEGAAAYGYTF | TGTGCCAGCAGCCAAGAAGGGGCAGCCGCCTATGGCTACACCTTC
TRBD1 | TRBJ1-1 | TRBV4-1 | NA | CASSPPGTGVRVGTEAFF | TGCGCCAGCAGCCCCCCCGGGACAGGGGTTAGGGTTGGAACTGAAGCTTTCTTT
TRBD2 | TRBJ2-3 | TRBV19 | NA | CASSMSGGGTDTQYF | TGTGCCAGTAGTATGAGCGGGGGGGGCACAGATACGCAGTATTTT
NA | TRBJ2-1 | TRBV6-6 | NA | CASSTGIYSSNEQFF | TGTGCCAGCAGTACCGGGATTTACTCCTCCAATGAGCAGTTCTTC
TRBD1 | TRBJ1-6 | TRBV15 | NA | CATSRGTDHSPLHF | TGTGCCACCAGCAGGGGGACAGACCATTCACCCCTCCACTTT
TRBD2 | TRBJ2-1 | TRBV7-9 | NA | CASSPPGLAVINEQFF | TGTGCCAGCAGCCCCCCCGGGCTAGCGGTTATCAATGAGCAGTTCTTC
NA | TRBJ1-3 | TRBV5-1 | NA | CASSSDLLSGNTIYF | TGCGCCAGCAGCTCAGATCTGCTCTCTGGAAACACCATATATTTT
NA | TRBJ1-2 | TRBV2 | NA | CASSPEGSNYGYTF | TGTGCCAGCAGCCCCGAGGGCAGTAACTATGGCTACACCTTC
TRBD1 | TRBJ1-2 | TRBV7-9 | NA | CASSPRDRERGYTF | TGTGCCAGCAGCCCACGGGACAGGGAGAGAGGCTACACCTTC
TRBD2 | TRBJ2-7 | TRBV5-1 | NA | CASSRGGVWDEQYF | TGCGCCAGCAGCCGGGGGGGGGTGTGGGACGAGCAGTACTTC
NA | TRBJ1-6 | TRBV7-8 | once | CASSAQGRDSPLHF | TGTGCCAGCAGCGCACAGGGCAGGGACTCACCCCTCCACTTT
NA | TRBJ1-2 | TRBV18 | NA | CASSPPSGIGGAGGGYTF | TGTGCCAGCTCACCACCGTCTGGTATCGGCGGCGCCGGGGGTGGCTACACCTTC
NA | TRBJ1-5 | TRBV10-3 | NA | CAISESVGQPQHF | TGTGCCATCAGTGAGTCGGTTGGCCAGCCCCAGCATTTT